Below, 21 T cell receptor beta chains from the same sample are listed, as sequenced in a study of T cells expressing NK-cell markers. TCRdb reanalyzed the 5' RACE reads, giving one entry per CDR3 protein sequence and no DNA. The repertoire table contains about 460,000 distinct CDR3 sequences. Specimen: blood T cells: a sorted CD56 or NKG2C T cell subset, CD4+ or CD8+ T cells, or bulk PBMC T cells (not recorded which). The receptors come from a woman between 50 and 59 years old in good health.

This chain connects TRBV28 to TRBJ1-2; TCRdb picks TRBD1, but there is no DNA to check that call. Germline V gene data show CDR1 as MDHEN and CDR2 as SYDVKM. The CDR3 contains 13 residues. The CDR3 protein is CASMVGQGDGYTF.

The chain carries TRBV5-6 and TRBJ1-4. This CDR3 has 14 residues. The germline CDR1 and CDR2 sequences are SGHDT and YYEEEE. This chain's CDR3 is CASSLEQLNEKLFF.

The chain couples TRBV3-1 to TRBJ2-3; TCRdb's D gene call, TRBD2, goes unchecked for lack of DNA. There are 16 residues in the CDR3. CDR1 LGHDT and CDR2 YNNKEL come from the germline V gene (reference sequence). The CDR3 region is CASSQVGSGKEDTQYF.

CDR3 protein: CASSEQTMNTEAFF. The chain joins TRBV2 to TRBJ1-1. Germline V lookup: CDR1 SNHLY, CDR2 FYNNEI. CDR3 length: 14 residues.

The chain carries TRBV2 and TRBJ1-5. CDR1 and CDR2 from the germline V gene are SNHLY and FYNNEI. CDR3 length equals 16 residues. The CDR3 loop reads CASSAFSGTSMGPQHF.

V gene TRBV7-2 combines with J gene TRBJ2-3. The CDR3 totals 15 residues. The germline V gene has CDR1 SGHTA and CDR2 FQGNSA. The CDR3 reads CASSLAVPSTDTQYF. Full variable domain (rest looked up from reference TRBV7-2 and TRBJ2-3): GAGVSQSPSNKVTEKGKDVELRCDPISGHTALYWYRQSLGQGLEFLIYFQGNSAPDKSGLPSDRFSAERTGGSVSTLTIQRTQQEDSAVYLCASSLAVPSTDTQYFGPGTRLTVL.

The chain recombines TRBV5-1 with TRBJ2-7; the D gene TCRdb calls, TRBD1, cannot be checked with no DNA. CDR1 and CDR2 from the germline V gene are SGHRS and YFSETQ. The CDR3 sequence is 13 residues long. CDR3 sequence: CASRGQGAYEQYF. The full variable domain, in which reference TRBV5-1 and TRBJ2-7 provide the parts outside the CDR3, is KAGVTQTPRYLIKTRGQQVTLSCSPISGHRSVSWYQQTPGQGLQFLFEYFSETQRNKGNFPGRFSGRQFSNSRSEMNVSTLELGDSALYLCASRGQGAYEQYFGPGTRLTVT.

The genes are TRBV7-8 and TRBJ1-2. Germline V gene data show CDR1 as SGHVS and CDR2 as FQNEAQ. The CDR3 totals 15 residues. This CDR3 is CASSLASATNYGYTF. Combining the CDR3 with reference TRBV7-8 and TRBJ1-2 gives the whole variable domain GAGVSQSPRYKVAKRGQDVALRCDPISGHVSLFWYQQALGQGPEFLTYFQNEAQLDKSGLPSDRFFAERPEGSVSTLKIQRTQQEDSAVYLCASSLASATNYGYTFGSGTRLTVV.

This rearrangement joins TRBV5-1 to TRBJ1-4; TCRdb lists TRBD1, though no DNA is available to test this call. From germline, CDR1 is SGHRS and CDR2 YFSETQ. This CDR3 has 13 residues. CDR3 residues: CASSLTGNEKLFF.

The chain combines TRBV11-2 with TRBJ1-6; TCRdb lists TRBD1, though no DNA is available to test this call. The CDR3 loop spans 15 amino acids. Germline CDR1 SGHAT, CDR2 FQNNGV. The CDR3: CASSLGSQGLSPLHF.

The V gene is TRBV10-3, the J gene TRBJ2-7; the D gene TCRdb calls, TRBD2, cannot be checked with no DNA. The CDR3 runs 14 residues. Germline V gene sequence: CDR1 ENHRY, CDR2 SYGVKD. The CDR3 loop reads CATTSGRAVHEQYF.

The chain uses TRBV20-1 and TRBJ1-2. The germline gives CDR1 DFQATT, CDR2 SNEGSKA (reference sequence). CDR3 length: 14 residues. Here the CDR3 reads CSARDSRTAYGYTF.

J is TRBJ1-3 and V is TRBV18. From germline, CDR1 is KGHSH and CDR2 LQKENI. The CDR3 sequence is 16 residues long. CDR3 amino acids: CASSDGTLLAGNTIYF. The full variable domain, completed using reference TRBV18 and TRBJ1-3, is NAGVMQNPRHLVRRRGQEARLRCSPMKGHSHVYWYRQLPEEGLKFMVYLQKENIIDESGMPKERFSAEFPKEGPSILRIQQVVRGDSAAYFCASSDGTLLAGNTIYFGEGSWLTVV.

This sequence joins TRBV12-3 or TRBV12-4 and TRBJ1-5; TCRdb calls TRBD1, which cannot be checked without DNA. This CDR3 spans 15 amino acids. CDR3 sequence: CASRGAGDRNQPQHF.

This sequence joins TRBV7-2 and TRBJ2-7; the D call of TRBD1 rests on TCRdb alone, since no DNA is present to check it. CDR3 size: 11 residues. Germline CDR1 reads SGHTA; CDR2 reads FQGNSA. CDR3 amino acids: CASSLVGPEYF.

The rearrangement uses TRBV27 and TRBJ2-4; the TCRdb call, TRBD1, lacks DNA for checking. The CDR3 length is 15 residues. Per germline, CDR1 MNHEY and CDR2 SMNVEV (reference sequence). The CDR3 protein is CASRGTGLAKNIQYF.

V and J are TRBV5-1 and TRBJ2-1; the TRBD1 assignment by TCRdb is unverifiable without DNA. The CDR3 is made up of 15 amino acids. Germline CDR1 is SGHRS and CDR2 is YFSETQ. CDR3 loop: CASSLALLGGVKQFF.

The rearrangement joins TRBV5-5 to TRBJ2-7; the D gene TCRdb calls, TRBD1, cannot be checked with no DNA. Germline-derived CDR1 and CDR2 are SGHKS and YYEKEE (reference sequence). The CDR3 sequence is 15 residues long. CDR3 sequence reads: CASSLAGDSAYEQYF.

The J gene is TRBJ2-7, the V gene TRBV10-3; checking the TCRdb D call of TRBD1 is not possible without DNA. The CDR3 runs 15 residues. CDR1 and CDR2 (germline): ENHRY, SYGVKD. CDR3: CAISGGARRTYEQYF.

The chain couples TRBV6-6 to TRBJ2-1; TCRdb reports TRBD2, a call that lacks DNA to check it against. The CDR3 contains 20 residues. From germline, CDR1 is MNHNY and CDR2 SVGAGI (reference sequence). CDR3 sequence: CASSSRKPTSGRRVYNEQFF.

The CDR3 reads CSASRSSNEQFF. V gene TRBV20-1 combines with J gene TRBJ2-1. Germline V gives CDR1 DFQATT, CDR2 SNEGSKA (reference sequence). CDR3 length: 12 amino acids.